Described below is a single TCR beta chain sequence and its context. This CDR3 comprises 12 residues. The ends were cut back, 0 bases at V and 10 bases at J, with 9 bases in the middle. Germline CDR1 ENHRY, CDR2 SYGVKD. Via MiXCR, TCRdb re-called the 5' RACE reads, giving one row per CDR3 protein. The table includes about 530,000 distinct CDR3 sequences, about 20% detected once. This sample was taken from a study of identical twins. Another study also made use of these data, one on yellow fever vaccine responses in identical twins.

The TCR originated in a woman younger than 35 in good health. This chain links TRBV10-3 with TRBJ1-1; D is possibly TRBD1 (6 bases). Sample: CD4+ T cells sorted from blood. The CDR3 DNA reads as TGTGCCATCAGTGAGTCGGCAGGGGCAGCTTTCTTT. Protein product: CAISESAGAAFF.